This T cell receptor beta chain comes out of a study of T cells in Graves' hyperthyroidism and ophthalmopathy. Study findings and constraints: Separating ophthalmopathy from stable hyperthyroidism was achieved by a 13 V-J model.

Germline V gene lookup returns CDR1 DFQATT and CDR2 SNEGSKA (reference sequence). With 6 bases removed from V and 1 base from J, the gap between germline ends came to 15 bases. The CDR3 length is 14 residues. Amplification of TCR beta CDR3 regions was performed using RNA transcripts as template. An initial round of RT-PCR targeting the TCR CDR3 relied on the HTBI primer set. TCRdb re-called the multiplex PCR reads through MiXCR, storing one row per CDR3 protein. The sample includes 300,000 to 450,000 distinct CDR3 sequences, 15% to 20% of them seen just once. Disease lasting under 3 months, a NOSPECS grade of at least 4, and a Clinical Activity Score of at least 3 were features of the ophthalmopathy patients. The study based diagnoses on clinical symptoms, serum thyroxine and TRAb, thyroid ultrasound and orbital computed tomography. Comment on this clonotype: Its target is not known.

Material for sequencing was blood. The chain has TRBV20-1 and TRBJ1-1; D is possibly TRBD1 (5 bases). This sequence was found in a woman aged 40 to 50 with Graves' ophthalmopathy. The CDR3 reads CSAPRGSWNTEAFF. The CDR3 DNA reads TGCAGTGCCCCAAGGGGCAGTTGGAACACTGAAGCTTTCTTT.